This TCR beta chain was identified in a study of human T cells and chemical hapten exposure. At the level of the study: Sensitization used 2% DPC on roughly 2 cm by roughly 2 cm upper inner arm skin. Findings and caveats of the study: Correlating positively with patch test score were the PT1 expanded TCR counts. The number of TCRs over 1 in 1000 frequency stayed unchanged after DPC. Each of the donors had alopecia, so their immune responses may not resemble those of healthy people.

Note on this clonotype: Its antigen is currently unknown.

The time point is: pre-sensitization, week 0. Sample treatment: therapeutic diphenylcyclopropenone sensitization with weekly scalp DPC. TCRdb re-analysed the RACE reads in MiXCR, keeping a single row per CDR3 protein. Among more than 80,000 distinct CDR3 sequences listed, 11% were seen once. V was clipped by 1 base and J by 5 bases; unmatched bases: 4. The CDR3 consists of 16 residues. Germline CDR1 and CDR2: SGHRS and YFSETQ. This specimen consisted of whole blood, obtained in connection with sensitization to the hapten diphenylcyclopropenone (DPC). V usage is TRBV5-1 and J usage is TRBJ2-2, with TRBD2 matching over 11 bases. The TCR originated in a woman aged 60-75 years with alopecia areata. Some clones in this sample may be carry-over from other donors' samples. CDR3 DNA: TGCGCCAGCAGCTTGTCTAGCGGGGGGCGAACCGGGGAGCTGTTTTTT. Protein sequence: CASSLSSGGRTGELFF.